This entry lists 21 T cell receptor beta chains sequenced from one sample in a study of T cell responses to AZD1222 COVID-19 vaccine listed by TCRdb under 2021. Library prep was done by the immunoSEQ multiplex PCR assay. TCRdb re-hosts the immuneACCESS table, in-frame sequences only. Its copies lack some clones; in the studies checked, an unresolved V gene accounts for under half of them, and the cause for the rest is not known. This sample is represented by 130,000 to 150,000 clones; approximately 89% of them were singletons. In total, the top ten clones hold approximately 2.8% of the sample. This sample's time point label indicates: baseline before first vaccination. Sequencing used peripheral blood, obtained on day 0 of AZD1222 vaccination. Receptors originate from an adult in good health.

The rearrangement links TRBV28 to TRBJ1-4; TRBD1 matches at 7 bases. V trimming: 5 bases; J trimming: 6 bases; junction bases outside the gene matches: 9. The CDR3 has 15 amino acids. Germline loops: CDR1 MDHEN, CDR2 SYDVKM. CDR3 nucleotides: TGTGCCAGCAGTCCACGGACAGGAGGCGATGAAAAACTGTTTTTT. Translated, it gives CASSPRTGGDEKLFF.

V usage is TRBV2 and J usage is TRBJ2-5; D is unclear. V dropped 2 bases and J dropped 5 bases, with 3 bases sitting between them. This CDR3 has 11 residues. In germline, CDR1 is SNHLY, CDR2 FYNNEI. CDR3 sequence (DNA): TGTGCCAGCAGTGAATTGGAGACCCAGTACTTC. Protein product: CASSELETQYF.

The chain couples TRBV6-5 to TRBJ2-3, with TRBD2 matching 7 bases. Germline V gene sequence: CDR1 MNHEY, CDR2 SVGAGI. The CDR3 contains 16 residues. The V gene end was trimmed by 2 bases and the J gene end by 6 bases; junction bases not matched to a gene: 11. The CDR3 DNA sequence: TGTGCCAGCAGTTACCTCCGAGCGGGGAGTACGGATACGCAGTATTTT. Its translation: CASSYLRAGSTDTQYF.

As DNA, the CDR3 is TGTGCCAGCATAGGAGGGAGGTCCTACGAGCAGTACTTC. It specifies CASIGGRSYEQYF. V and J are TRBV28 and TRBJ2-7; a weak D match, TRBD2 (6 bases). V was clipped by 7 bases and J by 1 base, with 11 bases between them. This CDR3 contains 13 residues. Germline CDR1 reads MDHEN; CDR2 reads SYDVKM. The full variable domain, completed using reference TRBV28 and TRBJ2-7, is DVKVTQSSRYLVKRTGEKVFLECVQDMDHENMFWYRQDPGLGLRLIYFSYDVKMKEKGDIPEGYSVSREKKERFSLILESASTNQTSMYLCASIGGRSYEQYFGPGTRLTVT.

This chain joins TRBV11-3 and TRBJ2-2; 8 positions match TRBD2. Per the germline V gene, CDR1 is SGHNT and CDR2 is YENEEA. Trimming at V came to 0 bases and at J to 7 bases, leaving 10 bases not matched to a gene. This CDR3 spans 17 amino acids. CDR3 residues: CASSLEAGTRVIGELFF. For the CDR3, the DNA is TGTGCCAGCAGCTTAGAGGCAGGGACTAGAGTTATCGGGGAGCTGTTTTTT.

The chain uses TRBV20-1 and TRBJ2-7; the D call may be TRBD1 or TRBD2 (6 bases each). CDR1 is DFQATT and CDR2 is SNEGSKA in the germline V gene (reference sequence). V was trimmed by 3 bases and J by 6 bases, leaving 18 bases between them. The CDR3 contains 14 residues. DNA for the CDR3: TGCAGTGCTAGTAGGGGGGCTGAAAGAATCGAGCAGTACTTC. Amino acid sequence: CSASRGAERIEQYF.

The CDR3 bases are TGTGCCAGTAGTATAACTCCGGGACGGACCTATGGCTACACCTTC. Encoded protein: CASSITPGRTYGYTF. This chain joins TRBV19 and TRBJ1-2; TRBD1 is a possible D gene (5 bases). In germline, CDR1 is LNHDA, CDR2 SQIVND (reference sequence). The CDR3 sequence is 15 residues long. The V end lost 2 bases, the J end lost 4 bases, and 14 bases lay between the germline ends. The variable domain in full, with the rest retrieved from reference TRBV19 and TRBJ1-2, is DGGITQSPKYLFRKEGQNVTLSCEQNLNHDAMYWYRQDPGQGLRLIYYSQIVNDFQKGDIAEGYSVSREKKESFPLTVTSAQKNPTAFYLCASSITPGRTYGYTFGSGTRLTVV.

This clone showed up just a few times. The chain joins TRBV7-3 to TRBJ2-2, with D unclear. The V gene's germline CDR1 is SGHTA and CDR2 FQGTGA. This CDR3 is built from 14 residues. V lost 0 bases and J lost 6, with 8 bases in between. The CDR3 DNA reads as TGTGCCAGCAGCTTAACTAGTTCGGCCGGGGAGCTGTTTTTT. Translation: CASSLTSSAGELFF.

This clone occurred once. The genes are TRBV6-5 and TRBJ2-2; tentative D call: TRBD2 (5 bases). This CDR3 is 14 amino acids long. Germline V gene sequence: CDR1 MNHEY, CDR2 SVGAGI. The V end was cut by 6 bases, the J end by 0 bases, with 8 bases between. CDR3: CASRRTANTGELFF. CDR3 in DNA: TGTGCCAGCAGACGGACTGCGAACACCGGGGAGCTGTTTTTT.

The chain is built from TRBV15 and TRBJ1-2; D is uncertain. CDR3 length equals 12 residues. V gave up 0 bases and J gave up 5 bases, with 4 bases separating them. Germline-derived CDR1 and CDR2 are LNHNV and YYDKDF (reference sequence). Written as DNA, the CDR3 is TGTGCCACCAGCAGAGAGGGGTATGGCTACACCTTC. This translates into CATSREGYGYTF.

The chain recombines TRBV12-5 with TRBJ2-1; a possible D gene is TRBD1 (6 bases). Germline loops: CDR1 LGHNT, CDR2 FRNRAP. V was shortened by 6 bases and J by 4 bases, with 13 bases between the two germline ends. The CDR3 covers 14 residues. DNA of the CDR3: TGTGCTAGTGGCCCCGACGGACAGTACAATGAGCAGTTCTTC. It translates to CASGPDGQYNEQFF.

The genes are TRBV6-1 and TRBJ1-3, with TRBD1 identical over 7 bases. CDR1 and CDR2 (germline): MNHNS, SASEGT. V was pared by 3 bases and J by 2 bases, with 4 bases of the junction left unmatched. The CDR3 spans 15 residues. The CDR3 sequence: CASSEGTGAGNTIYF. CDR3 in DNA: TGTGCCAGCAGTGAGGGAACAGGGGCTGGAAACACCATATATTTT.

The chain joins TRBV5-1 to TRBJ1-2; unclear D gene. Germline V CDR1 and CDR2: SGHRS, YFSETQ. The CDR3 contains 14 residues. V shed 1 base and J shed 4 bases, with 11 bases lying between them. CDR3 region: CASSLLPGSYGYTF. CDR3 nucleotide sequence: TGCGCCAGCAGCTTGTTGCCGGGGTCCTATGGCTACACCTTC.

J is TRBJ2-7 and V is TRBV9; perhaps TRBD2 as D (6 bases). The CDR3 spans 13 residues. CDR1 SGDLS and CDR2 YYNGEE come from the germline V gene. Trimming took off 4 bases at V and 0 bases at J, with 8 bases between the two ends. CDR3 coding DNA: TGTGCCAGCAGCCAGACTAGCTCCTACGAGCAGTACTTC. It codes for CASSQTSSYEQYF.

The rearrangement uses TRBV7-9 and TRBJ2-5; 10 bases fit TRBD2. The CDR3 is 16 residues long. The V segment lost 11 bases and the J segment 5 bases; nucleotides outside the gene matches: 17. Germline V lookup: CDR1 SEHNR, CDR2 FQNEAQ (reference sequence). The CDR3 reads CASAPPLLSGRETQYF. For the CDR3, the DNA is TGTGCCTCAGCTCCCCCTCTCCTTAGCGGGAGGGAGACCCAGTACTTC.

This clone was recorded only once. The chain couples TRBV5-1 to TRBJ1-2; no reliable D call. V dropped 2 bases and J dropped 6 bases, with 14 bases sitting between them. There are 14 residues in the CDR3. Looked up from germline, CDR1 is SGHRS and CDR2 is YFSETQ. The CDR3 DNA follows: TGCGCCAGCAGCTTACAAGGCGAGGTTGATGGCTACACCTTC. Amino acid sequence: CASSLQGEVDGYTF.

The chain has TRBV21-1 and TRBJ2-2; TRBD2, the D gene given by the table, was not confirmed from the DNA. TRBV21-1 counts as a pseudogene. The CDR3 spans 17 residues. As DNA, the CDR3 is TGTGCCAGCAGCAATCCGCTTGGCGGGAGGTTCACCGGGGAGCTGTTTTTT. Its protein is CASSNPLGGRFTGELFF.

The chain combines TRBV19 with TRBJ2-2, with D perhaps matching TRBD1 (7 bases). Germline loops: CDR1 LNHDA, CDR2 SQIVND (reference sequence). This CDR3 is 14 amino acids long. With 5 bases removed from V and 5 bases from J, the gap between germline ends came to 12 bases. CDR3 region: CASSVQGGTGELFF. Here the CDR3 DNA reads TGTGCCAGTAGTGTCCAGGGGGGAACCGGGGAGCTGTTTTTT.

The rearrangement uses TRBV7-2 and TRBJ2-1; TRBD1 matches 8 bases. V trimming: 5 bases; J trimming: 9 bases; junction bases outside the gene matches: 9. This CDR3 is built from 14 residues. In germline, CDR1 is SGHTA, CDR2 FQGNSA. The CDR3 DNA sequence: TGTGCCAGCAGCCTCGGGACAGGAGTAACTGAGCAGTTCTTC. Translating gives CASSLGTGVTEQFF.

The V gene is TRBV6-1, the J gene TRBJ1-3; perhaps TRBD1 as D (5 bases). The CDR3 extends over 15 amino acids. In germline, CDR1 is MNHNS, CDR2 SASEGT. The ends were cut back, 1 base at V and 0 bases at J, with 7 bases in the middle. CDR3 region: CASSEVGVSGNTIYF. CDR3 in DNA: TGTGCCAGCAGTGAAGTAGGGGTCTCTGGAAACACCATATATTTT.

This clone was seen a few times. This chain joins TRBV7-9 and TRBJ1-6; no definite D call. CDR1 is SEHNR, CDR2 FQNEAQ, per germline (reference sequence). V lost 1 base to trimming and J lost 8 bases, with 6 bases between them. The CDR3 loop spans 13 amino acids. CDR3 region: CASSLDGDSPLHF. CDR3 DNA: TGTGCCAGCAGCTTAGATGGGGATTCACCCCTCCACTTT.